This is a list of T cell receptor beta chains from one sample in a study of cytomegalovirus exposure and HLA in healthy donors. Clones were read by immunoSEQ multiplex PCR, and TCRdb kept only the in-frame ones, dropping some. In the table there are about 220,000 clones, around four fifths of which are singletons. The sample taken for sequencing was PBMCs. The receptor set was obtained from a boy between 2 and 10 years old in good health and CMV-seronegative. CDR3s include the opening cysteine and the closing phenylalanine or tryptophan. The order of the fields is J gene, D gene, CDR3 length, V gene, clone size, CDR3 DNA, CDR3 protein. A D gene is named only where the DNA matches it firmly. Clone size is stated in some rows and not others, as once, few, many or a class when expanded.

j_call: TRBJ2-7
d_call: -
cdr3_length: 13
v_call: TRBV6-1
clone_size: few
cdr3_nt: TGTGCCAGCAGTGCCGGACTTGACTACGAGCAGTACTTC
cdr3_aa: CASSAGLDYEQYF

j_call: TRBJ2-1
d_call: -
cdr3_length: 15
v_call: TRBV7-9
clone_size: -
cdr3_nt: TGTGCCAGCAGCGCGGGACCCCAGTCGTATTACGAGCAGTTCTTC
cdr3_aa: CASSAGPQSYYEQFF

j_call: TRBJ1-3
d_call: -
cdr3_length: 17
v_call: TRBV18
clone_size: once
cdr3_nt: TGTGCCAGCTCACCTTCGGGGGGTCGGAACGGGCGAAACACCATATATTTT
cdr3_aa: CASSPSGGRNGRNTIYF

j_call: TRBJ2-7
d_call: TRBD1
cdr3_length: 16
v_call: TRBV7-9
clone_size: -
cdr3_nt: TGTGCCAGCAGCTTTCTAGAGGGACAGGGAACCTACGAGCAGTACTTC
cdr3_aa: CASSFLEGQGTYEQYF

j_call: TRBJ2-5
d_call: -
cdr3_length: 13
v_call: TRBV16
clone_size: -
cdr3_nt: TGTGCCAGCAGCCACTCTCAGCAAGAGACCCAGTACTTC
cdr3_aa: CASSHSQQETQYF

j_call: TRBJ2-6
d_call: -
cdr3_length: 19
v_call: TRBV7-3
clone_size: -
cdr3_nt: TGTGCCAGCAGCCCCGAAAGGACAGATTACATCTCTGGGGCCAACGTCCTGACTTTC
cdr3_aa: CASSPERTDYISGANVLTF

j_call: TRBJ2-1
d_call: -
cdr3_length: 16
v_call: TRBV7-6
clone_size: once
cdr3_nt: TGTGCCAGCAGCTTGGGGTCGGGGGGCCACTACAATGAGCAGTTCTTC
cdr3_aa: CASSLGSGGHYNEQFF

j_call: TRBJ2-3
d_call: -
cdr3_length: 14
v_call: TRBV7-3
clone_size: -
cdr3_nt: TGTGCCAGCAGCTTAACGGGCCGAGGGGATACGCAGTATTTT
cdr3_aa: CASSLTGRGDTQYF

j_call: TRBJ2-4
d_call: -
cdr3_length: 14
v_call: TRBV7-9
clone_size: -
cdr3_nt: TGTGCCAGCAGCTTTAGGGGGTACGAAAACATTCAGTACTTC
cdr3_aa: CASSFRGYENIQYF

j_call: TRBJ1-2
d_call: TRBD1
cdr3_length: 14
v_call: TRBV6-6
clone_size: -
cdr3_nt: TGTGCCAGCAGTTACTCTACAGGGGTCTATGGCTACACCTTC
cdr3_aa: CASSYSTGVYGYTF

j_call: TRBJ1-4
d_call: TRBD1
cdr3_length: 15
v_call: TRBV6-1
clone_size: -
cdr3_nt: TGTGCCAGCAGTGCAACCGGGACAGATAATGAAAAACTGTTTTTT
cdr3_aa: CASSATGTDNEKLFF

j_call: TRBJ1-5
d_call: -
cdr3_length: 14
v_call: TRBV2
clone_size: few
cdr3_nt: TGTGCCAGCAGTGTACAGGGCCGCAATCAGCCCCAGCATTTT
cdr3_aa: CASSVQGRNQPQHF

j_call: TRBJ2-5
d_call: TRBD2
cdr3_length: 15
v_call: TRBV7-9
clone_size: -
cdr3_nt: TGTGCCAGCAGCAGAGCGGGGGGAACTGGAGAGACCCAGTACTTC
cdr3_aa: CASSRAGGTGETQYF

j_call: TRBJ2-1
d_call: TRBD2
cdr3_length: 17
v_call: TRBV5-1
clone_size: -
cdr3_nt: TGCGCCAGCAGCTTATCCCTGGGACTAGCGGCAAACAATGAGCAGTTCTTC
cdr3_aa: CASSLSLGLAANNEQFF

j_call: TRBJ1-1
d_call: -
cdr3_length: 15
v_call: TRBV19
clone_size: -
cdr3_nt: TGTGCCAGTAGTATCCTCCCGGGGATGAACACTGAAGCTTTCTTT
cdr3_aa: CASSILPGMNTEAFF

j_call: TRBJ1-2
d_call: TRBD1
cdr3_length: 13
v_call: TRBV11-2
clone_size: -
cdr3_nt: TGTGCCAGCTCGGCGACAGGGGACTATGGCTACACCTTC
cdr3_aa: CASSATGDYGYTF

j_call: TRBJ1-3
d_call: -
cdr3_length: 14
v_call: TRBV7-9
clone_size: -
cdr3_nt: TGTGCCAGCAGCGGGGGAGGGCGTGGAAACACCATATATTTT
cdr3_aa: CASSGGGRGNTIYF

j_call: TRBJ2-2
d_call: -
cdr3_length: 15
v_call: TRBV2
clone_size: -
cdr3_nt: TGTGCCAGCAGTGTAGGGACAACGAACACCGGGGAGCTGTTTTTT
cdr3_aa: CASSVGTTNTGELFF

j_call: TRBJ2-2
d_call: -
cdr3_length: 15
v_call: TRBV7-9
clone_size: -
cdr3_nt: TGTGCCTCCCCTAAGGACGGGACGAACACCGGGGAGCTGTTTTTT
cdr3_aa: CASPKDGTNTGELFF

j_call: TRBJ1-2
d_call: -
cdr3_length: 13
v_call: TRBV30
clone_size: -
cdr3_nt: TGTGCCTGGAGTCTGCATCGGGAGGATGGCTACACCTTC
cdr3_aa: CAWSLHREDGYTF

j_call: TRBJ2-3
d_call: -
cdr3_length: 15
v_call: TRBV25-1
clone_size: -
cdr3_nt: TGTGCCAGCAGTGGTCCTGGGGTAGCGACAGATACGCAGTATTTT
cdr3_aa: CASSGPGVATDTQYF

j_call: TRBJ1-1
d_call: -
cdr3_length: 13
v_call: TRBV6-5
clone_size: -
cdr3_nt: TGTGCCAGCAGTCTACAGGGGAACACTGAAGCTTTCTTT
cdr3_aa: CASSLQGNTEAFF

j_call: TRBJ1-1
d_call: -
cdr3_length: 14
v_call: TRBV9
clone_size: -
cdr3_nt: TGTGCCAGCAGCCCCCCCGGGGGGGTGGTTGAAGCTTTCTTT
cdr3_aa: CASSPPGGVVEAFF

j_call: TRBJ2-2
d_call: -
cdr3_length: 12
v_call: TRBV9
clone_size: -
cdr3_nt: TGTGCCAGCAGCGCCCGTTTGGGGGAGCTGTTTTTT
cdr3_aa: CASSARLGELFF

j_call: TRBJ1-5
d_call: TRBD1
cdr3_length: 15
v_call: TRBV19
clone_size: -
cdr3_nt: TGTGCCAGTAGTATACCCGGGACAGGGTTTCAGCCCCAGCATTTT
cdr3_aa: CASSIPGTGFQPQHF

j_call: TRBJ1-3
d_call: -
cdr3_length: 15
v_call: TRBV5-8
clone_size: -
cdr3_nt: TGTGCCAGCAGCTTGGAACAGTCAGCTGGAAACACCATATATTTT
cdr3_aa: CASSLEQSAGNTIYF

j_call: TRBJ2-7
d_call: TRBD1
cdr3_length: 17
v_call: TRBV13
clone_size: few
cdr3_nt: TGTGCCAGCAGCAACACAGGAGGGGGGACAGGGACCTACGAGCAGTACTTC
cdr3_aa: CASSNTGGGTGTYEQYF

j_call: TRBJ2-5
d_call: TRBD1
cdr3_length: 15
v_call: TRBV5-8
clone_size: -
cdr3_nt: TGTGCCAGCAGCTTGGGTTATACAGGGGTAGAGACCCAGTACTTC
cdr3_aa: CASSLGYTGVETQYF

j_call: TRBJ2-1
d_call: TRBD1
cdr3_length: 15
v_call: TRBV15
clone_size: -
cdr3_nt: TGTGCCACCAGCAGGGGACAGGGGGCCGGCAATGAGCAGTTCTTC
cdr3_aa: CATSRGQGAGNEQFF

j_call: TRBJ2-1
d_call: -
cdr3_length: 16
v_call: TRBV12-2
clone_size: -
cdr3_nt: TGTGCAAGTCGCCCGTCAGGGGGAAGCTCCTACAATGAGCAGTTCTTC
cdr3_aa: CASRPSGGSSYNEQFF

j_call: TRBJ2-1
d_call: TRBD2
cdr3_length: 15
v_call: TRBV27
clone_size: -
cdr3_nt: TGTGCCAGCAGTTTAGGGCTAGCGGGGGGAAATGAGCAGTTCTTC
cdr3_aa: CASSLGLAGGNEQFF

j_call: TRBJ2-1
d_call: TRBD1
cdr3_length: 15
v_call: TRBV5-5
clone_size: -
cdr3_nt: TGTGCCAGCAGCGCTTCCGGGACAGGGTACAATGAGCAGTTCTTC
cdr3_aa: CASSASGTGYNEQFF

j_call: TRBJ1-2
d_call: TRBD1
cdr3_length: 15
v_call: TRBV7-9
clone_size: -
cdr3_nt: TGTGCCAGCAGCTTAGGTTGGACAGGGAACTATGGCTACACCTTC
cdr3_aa: CASSLGWTGNYGYTF

j_call: TRBJ2-1
d_call: TRBD2
cdr3_length: 14
v_call: TRBV5-1
clone_size: -
cdr3_nt: TGCGCCAGCACCCTAGCGGCCTCCTACAATGAGCAGTTCTTC
cdr3_aa: CASTLAASYNEQFF

j_call: TRBJ1-1
d_call: -
cdr3_length: 12
v_call: TRBV5-5
clone_size: -
cdr3_nt: TGTGCCAGCAGCTTTGACAGGCTGTCGCCTTTCTTT
cdr3_aa: CASSFDRLSPFF

j_call: TRBJ2-5
d_call: TRBD2
cdr3_length: 16
v_call: TRBV7-2
clone_size: -
cdr3_nt: TGTGCCAGCAGCCAAGGACTAGCGGGGACCCAAGAGACCCAGTACTTC
cdr3_aa: CASSQGLAGTQETQYF

j_call: TRBJ2-3
d_call: -
cdr3_length: 13
v_call: TRBV11-2
clone_size: once
cdr3_nt: TGTGCCAGCAGCTTAGGGTTACAAAATACGCAGTATTTT
cdr3_aa: CASSLGLQNTQYF

j_call: TRBJ2-1
d_call: -
cdr3_length: 14
v_call: TRBV7-9
clone_size: -
cdr3_nt: TGTGCCAGCAGCTTAGAGCTAGAGTACAATGAGCAGTTCTTC
cdr3_aa: CASSLELEYNEQFF

j_call: TRBJ2-1
d_call: TRBD2
cdr3_length: 14
v_call: TRBV30
clone_size: -
cdr3_nt: TGTGCCTGGACACCGGGACTAGCGGGGGGCCCGCCGTTCTTC
cdr3_aa: CAWTPGLAGGPPFF

j_call: TRBJ1-3
d_call: TRBD1
cdr3_length: 16
v_call: TRBV5-1
clone_size: -
cdr3_nt: TGCGCCAGCAGCTTCACTCCGGGACAGGGCCCAAACACCATATATTTT
cdr3_aa: CASSFTPGQGPNTIYF

j_call: TRBJ2-7
d_call: -
cdr3_length: 15
v_call: TRBV6-1
clone_size: once
cdr3_nt: TGTGCCAGCAGAAAAGAGCAGGGGGGAGCCTACGAGCAGTACTTC
cdr3_aa: CASRKEQGGAYEQYF

j_call: TRBJ2-1
d_call: TRBD2
cdr3_length: 15
v_call: TRBV11-3
clone_size: -
cdr3_nt: TGTGCCAGCAGCTTAAGGACTAGCGGTGGGACTGAGCAGTTCTTC
cdr3_aa: CASSLRTSGGTEQFF

j_call: TRBJ1-3
d_call: TRBD1
cdr3_length: 16
v_call: TRBV5-4
clone_size: -
cdr3_nt: TGTGCCAGCAGCGTGGGGAGACAGGGGTTGGAAAACACCATATATTTT
cdr3_aa: CASSVGRQGLENTIYF

j_call: TRBJ2-6
d_call: -
cdr3_length: 15
v_call: TRBV6-1
clone_size: -
cdr3_nt: TGTGCCAGCAGTGAGGACAGCTCTGGGGCCAACGTCCTGACTTTC
cdr3_aa: CASSEDSSGANVLTF

j_call: TRBJ2-7
d_call: TRBD2
cdr3_length: 15
v_call: TRBV9
clone_size: -
cdr3_nt: TGTGCCAGCAGCCCTGTAAGCGGGGGCTCCGGCGAGCAGTACTTC
cdr3_aa: CASSPVSGGSGEQYF

j_call: TRBJ1-3
d_call: TRBD1
cdr3_length: 13
v_call: TRBV2
clone_size: -
cdr3_nt: TGTGCCAGCAGTGGGGACAGAGGAAACACCATATATTTT
cdr3_aa: CASSGDRGNTIYF

j_call: TRBJ2-7
d_call: TRBD1
cdr3_length: 13
v_call: TRBV30
clone_size: -
cdr3_nt: TGTGCCTGGAGTACGGGACAGATCTACGAGCAGTACTTC
cdr3_aa: CAWSTGQIYEQYF

j_call: TRBJ2-7
d_call: TRBD1
cdr3_length: 11
v_call: TRBV5-4
clone_size: -
cdr3_nt: TGTGCCAGCAGCTTGGTTCAGGGGGCTTACTTC
cdr3_aa: CASSLVQGAYF

j_call: TRBJ1-2
d_call: -
cdr3_length: 13
v_call: TRBV6-1
clone_size: -
cdr3_nt: TGTGCCAGCAATCCGGGAACTAACTATGGCTACACCTTC
cdr3_aa: CASNPGTNYGYTF

j_call: TRBJ2-6
d_call: -
cdr3_length: 17
v_call: TRBV9
clone_size: -
cdr3_nt: TGTGCCAGCAGCGTGACCGGGATCTTCTCTGGGGCCAACGTCCTGACTTTC
cdr3_aa: CASSVTGIFSGANVLTF

j_call: TRBJ2-1
d_call: TRBD2
cdr3_length: 14
v_call: TRBV6-1
clone_size: once
cdr3_nt: TGTGCCAGCACCAGCTGGACTAGCGGCCCTGAGCAGTTCTTC
cdr3_aa: CASTSWTSGPEQFF

j_call: TRBJ2-1
d_call: TRBD2
cdr3_length: 15
v_call: TRBV7-9
clone_size: -
cdr3_nt: TGTGCCAGCAGGCCTAGCGGGGGGGCACTGGATGAGCAGTTCTTC
cdr3_aa: CASRPSGGALDEQFF

j_call: TRBJ2-7
d_call: TRBD1
cdr3_length: 15
v_call: TRBV6-5
clone_size: once
cdr3_nt: TGTGCCAGCAGTTACTCGGGAGACAGGGCGTACGAGCAGTACTTC
cdr3_aa: CASSYSGDRAYEQYF

j_call: TRBJ2-1
d_call: -
cdr3_length: 17
v_call: TRBV9
clone_size: -
cdr3_nt: TGTGCCAGCAGCGTTCCCCCAACAGGGGAGGATGACAATGAGCAGTTCTTC
cdr3_aa: CASSVPPTGEDDNEQFF

j_call: TRBJ1-2
d_call: TRBD1
cdr3_length: 13
v_call: TRBV29-1
clone_size: -
cdr3_nt: TGCAGCGTTGGGGGACAGGCAAGCTATGGCTACACCTTC
cdr3_aa: CSVGGQASYGYTF

j_call: TRBJ2-7
d_call: -
cdr3_length: 11
v_call: TRBV6-1
clone_size: -
cdr3_nt: TGTGCCAGCAGCTCACTCTACGAGCAGTACTTC
cdr3_aa: CASSSLYEQYF

j_call: TRBJ1-1
d_call: -
cdr3_length: 17
v_call: TRBV5-7
clone_size: -
cdr3_nt: TGTGCCAGCAGCCTAGTAGGGGGTGGACAGAAGAACACTGAAGCTTTCTTT
cdr3_aa: CASSLVGGGQKNTEAFF

j_call: TRBJ2-7
d_call: TRBD2
cdr3_length: 14
v_call: TRBV6-5
clone_size: -
cdr3_nt: TGTGCCAGCAGTTCCCGCGGGAGGTCTGGAGAGCAGTACTTC
cdr3_aa: CASSSRGRSGEQYF

j_call: TRBJ2-2
d_call: -
cdr3_length: 15
v_call: TRBV18
clone_size: -
cdr3_nt: TGTGCCAGCTCACCTGGCCAGGGGAACACCGGGGAGCTGTTTTTT
cdr3_aa: CASSPGQGNTGELFF